The table lists the clone carrying this TCR beta chain with many counts. The antigen remains undetermined. Unique molecular identifiers were incorporated when the TCRbeta library was constructed. Each CDR3 protein is one row after TCRdb ran MiXCR on the PCR reads. The sample contains hundreds of thousands of distinct CDR3 sequences, 10% to 15% of which appear only once. The CDR3 runs to 14 residues. Germline CDR1 SQVTM, CDR2 ANQGSEA. Between the trimmed V and J ends, which lost 4 bases and 2 bases, there was a span of 13 bases. This sample was taken from a study of T-cell reconstitution after alpha-beta-depleted transplantation in children. Study-wide results and caveats: Surviving recipient cells, namely T cells and thymic progenitors, were the source of high day-60 TCRbeta diversity in some patients.

Sequenced here: PBMCs, sampled before TCRalphabeta/CD19-depleted stem cell transplant. This TCR derives from a girl aged 2 to 10 with congenital amegakaryocytic thrombocytopenia, due to receive a stem cell transplant. The chain has TRBV29-1 and TRBJ2-3; possibly TRBD2 for D (6 bases). The CDR3: CSVVDGRDTDTQYF. The CDR3 nucleotides are TGCAGCGTTGTCGACGGGAGAGACACAGATACGCAGTATTTT.